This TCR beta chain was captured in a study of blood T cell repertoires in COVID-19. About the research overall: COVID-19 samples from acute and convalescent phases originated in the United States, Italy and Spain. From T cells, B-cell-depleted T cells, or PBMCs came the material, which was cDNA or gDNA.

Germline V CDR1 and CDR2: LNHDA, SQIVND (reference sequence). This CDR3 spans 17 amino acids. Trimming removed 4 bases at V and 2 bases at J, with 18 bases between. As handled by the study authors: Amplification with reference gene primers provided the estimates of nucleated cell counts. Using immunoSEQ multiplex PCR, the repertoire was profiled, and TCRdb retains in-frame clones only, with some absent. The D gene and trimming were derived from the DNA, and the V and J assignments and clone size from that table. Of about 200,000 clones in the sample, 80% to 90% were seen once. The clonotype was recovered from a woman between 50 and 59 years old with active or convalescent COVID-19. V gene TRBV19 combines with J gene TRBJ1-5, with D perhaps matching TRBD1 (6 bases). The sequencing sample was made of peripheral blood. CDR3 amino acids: CASSSPPQGSGNQPQHF. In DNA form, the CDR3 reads TGTGCCAGTAGTAGCCCACCACAGGGTTCAGGCAATCAGCCCCAGCATTTT. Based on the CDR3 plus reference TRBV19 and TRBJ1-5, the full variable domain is DGGITQSPKYLFRKEGQNVTLSCEQNLNHDAMYWYRQDPGQGLRLIYYSQIVNDFQKGDIAEGYSVSREKKESFPLTVTSAQKNPTAFYLCASSSPPQGSGNQPQHFGDGTRLSIL.